This is a list of T cell receptor beta chains from one sample in a study of blood T cell repertoires in COVID-19. Sequencing was performed with immunoSEQ multiplex PCR; in TCRdb, only in-frame clones are kept and a portion is missing. The table shows around 150,000 clones, with just over 85% occurring only once. The sample taken for sequencing was peripheral blood. Receptor source: a man between 65 and 85 years old with acute or convalescent COVID-19. The CDR3 runs from the conserved cysteine through the conserved F or W. A D gene is named only where the DNA matches it firmly. Clone size is not always given. Where it is, it says once, few, many or a class for expanded clones.

J	V	D	size	DNA	CDR3
TRBJ2-5	TRBV19	TRBD2	-	TGTGCCAGTGGGACCTTAGCGGGACGAGAGACCCAGTACTTC	CASGTLAGRETQYF
TRBJ2-3	TRBV4-1	TRBD2	-	TGCGCCAGCAGCCAAGACGGACTAGCTACAGATACGCAGTATTTT	CASSQDGLATDTQYF
TRBJ2-5	TRBV2	TRBD1	-	TGTGCCAGCAGTTGGACAGGGGGTACCCAGTACTTC	CASSWTGGTQYF
TRBJ2-4	TRBV5-4	TRBD2	-	TGTGCCAGCAGCCCAAGACTAGCGGGAGACAAAAACATTCAGTACTTC	CASSPRLAGDKNIQYF
TRBJ1-6	TRBV11-2	-	once	TGTGCCAGCAGCCGGGACTGGGATAATTCACCCCTCCACTTT	CASSRDWDNSPLHF
TRBJ2-7	TRBV9	-	-	TGTGCCAGCAGCGTAGTAAGGGAGGGAGGGGGCGAGCAGTACTTC	CASSVVREGGGEQYF
TRBJ1-1	TRBV5-1	-	-	TGCGCCAGCAGCACCGACAGGACCCTGAACACTGAAGCTTTCTTT	CASSTDRTLNTEAFF
TRBJ2-2	TRBV7-9	TRBD2	-	TGTGCCAGCAGCTTATCTGTACTAGCGGGGGTTAAATCCACCGGGGAGCTGTTTTTT	CASSLSVLAGVKSTGELFF
TRBJ1-6	TRBV5-1	-	-	TGCGCCAGCAGCTTAGCAGGGCAATCACCCCTCCACTTT	CASSLAGQSPLHF
TRBJ1-2	TRBV24-1	TRBD1	once	TGTGCCACCAGTGAGGCCGGGACAGGGACGTTTGGCTACACCTTC	CATSEAGTGTFGYTF
TRBJ2-7	TRBV15	-	-	TGTGCCACCAGCAGAGAACGGTCCTACGAGCAGTACTTC	CATSRERSYEQYF
TRBJ2-6	TRBV14	-	-	TGTGCCAGCAGCCAAGATCCGGTCTCTGGGGCCAACGTCCTGACTTTC	CASSQDPVSGANVLTF
TRBJ1-1	TRBV28	-	-	TGTGCCAGCAGTTTTCCACCGGGGGGCATGAACACTGAAGCTTTCTTT	CASSFPPGGMNTEAFF
TRBJ2-2	TRBV3-1/TRBV3-2	-	-	TGTGCCAGCAGACAGGGACCCGCGAACACCGGGGAGCTGTTTTTT	CASRQGPANTGELFF
TRBJ1-6	TRBV2	-	few	TGTGCCAGCAGGGCCCGGTTCGCAGGGAATTCACCCCTCCACTTT	CASRARFAGNSPLHF
TRBJ2-3	TRBV7-9	TRBD2	once	TGTGCCAGCAGCTCCTTAGCGGGAGCGGTCGATACGCAGTATTTT	CASSSLAGAVDTQYF
TRBJ2-2	TRBV7-3	TRBD1	-	TGTGCCAGCAGCTTAGACAGGGGAGGGAACACCGGGGAGCTGTTTTTT	CASSLDRGGNTGELFF
TRBJ2-1	TRBV7-2	-	-	TGTGCCAGCAGCTTTCGGCAGGGAAACAATGAGCAGTTCTTC	CASSFRQGNNEQFF
TRBJ2-2	TRBV19	TRBD1	-	TGTGCCAGTACCATCGGGACAGGGACCGGGGAGCTGTTTTTT	CASTIGTGTGELFF
TRBJ1-6	TRBV18	TRBD1	-	TGTGCCAGCTCCCCGACGGCCGGGACAGGGGATTCACCCCTCCACTTT	CASSPTAGTGDSPLHF
TRBJ2-7	TRBV27	-	once	TGTGCCAGCAGGTCCCAGCGGCCCCACGAGCAGTACTTC	CASRSQRPHEQYF
TRBJ2-3	TRBV5-1	TRBD2	-	TGCGCCAGCAGCTTGGAGGGAGGGTCCCCAGATACGCAGTATTTT	CASSLEGGSPDTQYF
TRBJ2-2	TRBV4-3	TRBD2	-	TGCGCCAGCAGCCAAGGACTAGCGGGACCCGGGGAGCTGTTTTTT	CASSQGLAGPGELFF
TRBJ2-1	TRBV14	-	-	TGTGCCAGCAGCCAAGAAGCCAGGAGGTCTGAGCAGTTCTTC	CASSQEARRSEQFF
TRBJ1-5	TRBV7-9	-	-	TGTGCCAGCAGCTTAGCGGGACTTAATCAGCCCCAGCATTTT	CASSLAGLNQPQHF
TRBJ1-4	TRBV15	TRBD1	-	TGTGCCACCAGCAGAGGGACAGGCAAGAATGAAAAACTGTTTTTT	CATSRGTGKNEKLFF
TRBJ2-1	TRBV6-5	TRBD1	-	TGTGCCAGCTACGACAGGGGAAGACAGAATGAGCAGTTCTTC	CASYDRGRQNEQFF
TRBJ2-7	TRBV6-6	-	once	TGTGCCAGCAACTTGGAAGGGGCTAGGTACGAGCAGTACTTC	CASNLEGARYEQYF
TRBJ2-1	TRBV7-3	TRBD2	-	TGTGCCAGCAGCCCCGGGACTAGCGGGAGAAATAATGAGCAGTTCTTC	CASSPGTSGRNNEQFF
TRBJ1-1	TRBV6-2/TRBV6-3	-	-	TGTGCCAGCAGCAGACAGAGAAACACTGAAGCTTTCTTT	CASSRQRNTEAFF
TRBJ2-2	TRBV9	TRBD2	-	TGTGCCAGCAACGTACAAGCGGGAGGGCCTAGCACCGGGGAGCTGTTTTTT	CASNVQAGGPSTGELFF
TRBJ2-7	TRBV4-3	TRBD2	-	TGCGCCAGCAGCCAGGGTACTGGACTAGCGGCGCCCTACGAGCAGTACTTC	CASSQGTGLAAPYEQYF
TRBJ1-1	TRBV9	-	-	TGTGCCAGCAGCTACACTGGGGGGGGCACTGAAGCTTTCTTT	CASSYTGGGTEAFF
TRBJ2-7	TRBV7-2	TRBD2	-	TGTGCCAGCAGCTTAGAGGGGACTAGCGGTATCGAGCAGTACTTC	CASSLEGTSGIEQYF
TRBJ1-6	TRBV4-2	TRBD1	-	TGTGCCAGCAGCCAAGATTGGACAGGGGCGAATTCACCCCTCCACTTT	CASSQDWTGANSPLHF
TRBJ2-3	TRBV9	TRBD2	-	TGTGCCAGCAGCGTAGGGACTAGCGGGAGTGTAGATACGCAGTATTTT	CASSVGTSGSVDTQYF
TRBJ2-1	TRBV5-5	-	-	TGTGCCAGCAGCTTGGCCGACAGTGGGAATGAGCAGTTCTTC	CASSLADSGNEQFF
TRBJ1-1	TRBV9	-	-	TGTGCCAGCAGCGTAGCGCCAGGGTCCCTCAACACTGAAGCTTTCTTT	CASSVAPGSLNTEAFF
TRBJ1-6	TRBV24-1	-	once	TGTGCCACCCCTCCGACCATTGAGGGTAAAGATTCACCCCTCCACTTT	CATPPTIEGKDSPLHF
TRBJ2-7	TRBV7-2	TRBD2	-	TGTGCCAGCAGCCCCCGACTAGCGTCTAGCTCCTACGAGCAGTACTTC	CASSPRLASSSYEQYF
TRBJ1-2	TRBV19	-	-	TGTGCCAGTAGTATGGGGCTACGGGATGGCTACACCTTC	CASSMGLRDGYTF
TRBJ2-7	TRBV19	TRBD1	-	TGTGCCACTACCCCTCCGGGACAGCGGTACGAGCAGTACTTC	CATTPPGQRYEQYF
TRBJ2-3	TRBV27	TRBD2	-	TGTGCCAGCAGTCCCCTCGGACTAGCGCCTAGCACAGATACGCAGTATTTT	CASSPLGLAPSTDTQYF
TRBJ1-1	TRBV28	TRBD1	-	TGTGCCAGCAGTTTAATCGGGACAGGGGGAATGCAGAGCACTGAAGCTTTCTTT	CASSLIGTGGMQSTEAFF
TRBJ1-3	TRBV15	TRBD1	-	TGTGCCACCAGCAACCCCAGGGGGACCTCTGGAAACACCATATATTTT	CATSNPRGTSGNTIYF
TRBJ2-4	TRBV2	-	-	TGTGCCAGCAGTGCCGGTTTGGACATTCAGTACTTC	CASSAGLDIQYF
TRBJ2-5	TRBV11-2	-	-	TGTGCCAGCAGCACACCCGGGACACCCAGTTTGACCCAGTACTTC	CASSTPGTPSLTQYF
TRBJ2-1	TRBV5-6	TRBD2	-	TGTGCCAGCAGCTTTCGGGGGGTAGGTTTTAATGAGCAGTTCTTC	CASSFRGVGFNEQFF
TRBJ2-1	TRBV6-2/TRBV6-3	-	-	TGTGCCAGCAGTGAGGATGCTTCCTACAATGAGCAGTTCTTC	CASSEDASYNEQFF
TRBJ1-3	TRBV9	-	-	TGTGCCAGCAGCGTACATACGGGGTTTGGAAACACCATATATTTT	CASSVHTGFGNTIYF
TRBJ2-7	TRBV9	TRBD2	-	TGTGCCAGGATACCCGGGACTAGCGGGCCCCAGGGCGAGCAGTACTTC	CARIPGTSGPQGEQYF
TRBJ2-5	TRBV7-2	TRBD2	-	TGTGCCAGCAGCTTTAGCGGGACGGAGACCCAGTACTTC	CASSFSGTETQYF
TRBJ1-4	TRBV7-8	-	once	TGTGCCAGCAGCTTGCAGGGGACCTCTAATGAAAAACTGTTTTTT	CASSLQGTSNEKLFF
TRBJ1-2	TRBV21-1	-	-	TGTGCCAGCAGCGACCCTCCGGTGGGGCCCTATTTCTATGGCTACACCTTC	CASSDPPVGPYFYGYTF